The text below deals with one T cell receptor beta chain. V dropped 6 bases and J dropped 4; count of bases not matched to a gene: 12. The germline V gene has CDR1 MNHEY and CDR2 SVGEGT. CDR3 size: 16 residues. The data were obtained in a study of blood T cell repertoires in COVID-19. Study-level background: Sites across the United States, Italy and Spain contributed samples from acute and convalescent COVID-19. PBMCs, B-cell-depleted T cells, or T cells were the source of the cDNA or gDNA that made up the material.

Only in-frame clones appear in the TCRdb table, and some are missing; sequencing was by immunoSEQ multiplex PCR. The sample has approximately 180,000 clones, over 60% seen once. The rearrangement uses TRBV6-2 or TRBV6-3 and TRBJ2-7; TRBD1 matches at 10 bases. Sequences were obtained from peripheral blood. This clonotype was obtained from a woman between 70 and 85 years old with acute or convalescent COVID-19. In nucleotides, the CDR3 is TGTGCCAGCAGCCGAGTTCGACAGGGGGCCGGGTACGAGCAGTACTTC. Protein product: CASSRVRQGAGYEQYF.